A single sample gave rise to the 23 T cell receptor beta chains below, sequenced in a study of OX40 agonist ivuxolimab in advanced cancers. Profiled with immunoSEQ multiplex PCR; TCRdb holds only in-frame clones, not every one. The sample holds 50,000 to 75,000 clones, 70% to 85% seen once. Sequenced material: CD4+ or CD8+ T cells sorted from blood, taken in a trial of the OX40 agonist ivuxolimab. These receptors all come from an adult with an advanced solid tumor such as melanoma, head and neck, liver or kidney cancer.

The chain is built from TRBV30 and TRBJ1-2, with 7 nucleotides matching TRBD1. Looked up from germline, CDR1 is GTSNPN and CDR2 is SVGIG (reference sequence). V shed 0 bases, J shed 12 bases, and the junction held 7 bases outside the gene matches. This CDR3 has 12 residues. CDR3 residues: CAWSVGQGDHTF. DNA for the CDR3: TGTGCCTGGAGTGTTGGGCAGGGGGACCACACCTTC. Combining the CDR3 with reference TRBV30 and TRBJ1-2 gives the whole variable domain SQTIHQWPATLVQPVGSPLSLECTVEGTSNPNLYWYRQAAGRGLQLLFYSVGIGQISSEVPQNLSASRPQDRQFILSSKKLLLSDSGFYLCAWSVGQGDHTFGSGTRLTVV.

V is TRBV4-3 and J is TRBJ2-2; 8 positions match TRBD2. V was clipped by 1 base and J by 6 bases; unmatched bases: 7. The CDR3 runs to 16 residues. Germline assignment: CDR1 LGHNA and CDR2 YSLEER. The CDR3 loop is CASSQVPRGGPGELFF. Written as DNA, the CDR3 is TGCGCCAGCAGCCAAGTTCCTCGCGGGGGGCCCGGGGAGCTGTTTTTT.

Comment on this clone: A much larger clone lies one base from this, so it may be a read error. The chain uses TRBV7-9 and TRBJ1-5, with 7 bases lining up with TRBD1. Germline-derived CDR1 and CDR2 are SEHNR and FQNEAQ (reference sequence). The J segment lost 2 bases and the V segment lost 6 bases, leaving 1 base of the junction unmatched. The length of the CDR3 is 13 residues. DNA of the CDR3: TGTGCCAGCAGTGGACAGGGCAATCAGCCCCAGCATTTT. This encodes CASSGQGNQPQHF.

The chain uses TRBV9 and TRBJ2-7, with 13 bases lining up with TRBD2. The V and J ends lost 6 bases and 3 bases, in that order; junction bases with no gene match: 12. The CDR3 totals 17 residues. Per germline, CDR1 SGDLS and CDR2 YYNGEE. The CDR3 spells CASNKGLAGVCVYEQYF. CDR3 DNA sequence: TGTGCCAGCAACAAAGGACTAGCGGGAGTATGCGTCTACGAGCAGTACTTC.

This CDR3 is CASSLKIGRGNYNEQFF. The DNA of the CDR3 is TGTGCCAGCAGCTTAAAGATTGGACGGGGAAACTACAATGAGCAGTTCTTC. V is TRBV7-3 and J is TRBJ2-1; D possibly corresponds to TRBD2 (5 bases). V was clipped by 1 base and J by 3 bases, with 16 bases between them. Germline CDR1 and CDR2: SGHTA and FQGTGA. The CDR3 is made up of 17 amino acids.

The V and J genes are TRBV5-5 and TRBJ1-2; no clear D gene. Germline CDR1 reads SGHKS; CDR2 reads YYEKEE (reference sequence). This CDR3 has 13 amino acids. Trimming removed 0 bases from V and 7 bases from J, with 10 bases in between. CDR3 sequence: CASSLGVQLGYTF. The CDR3 coding sequence is TGTGCCAGCAGCTTGGGAGTTCAGCTTGGCTACACCTTC.

V is TRBV5-1 and J is TRBJ1-1; D unresolved. The CDR3 runs to 15 residues. V lost 2 bases, J lost 0 bases, and 11 bases lay in between. Per the germline V gene, CDR1 is SGHRS and CDR2 is YFSETQ. The CDR3 loop reads CASSFGVGLNTEAFF. Written as DNA, the CDR3 is TGCGCCAGCAGCTTCGGCGTCGGCTTGAACACTGAAGCTTTCTTT.

The genes are TRBV11-2 and TRBJ2-2; TRBD1 might be the D (6 bases). CDR3 length: 14 amino acids. Germline CDR1 reads SGHAT; CDR2 reads FQNNGV. Trimming cost V 3 bases and J 3 bases, with 8 bases left between them. CDR3 nucleotide sequence: TGTGCCAGCAGCTTTTCAGGGGACACCGGGGAGCTGTTTTTT. It specifies CASSFSGDTGELFF.

The chain links TRBV19 to TRBJ1-4; the D gene is possibly TRBD1 (5 bases). Trimming stripped 7 bases from V and 8 bases from J, with 14 bases between. CDR3 length: 13 amino acids. Germline assignment: CDR1 LNHDA and CDR2 SQIVND (reference sequence). CDR3 residues: CASTERGREKLFF. Here the CDR3 DNA reads TGTGCCAGTACCGAGAGGGGACGGGAAAAACTGTTTTTT.

The chain is built from TRBV5-1 and TRBJ1-1, with TRBD1 matching 7 bases. The ends lost 4 bases at V and 0 bases at J; junction bases unmatched: 3. The CDR3 has 14 residues. CDR1 is SGHRS and CDR2 is YFSETQ in the germline V gene. CDR3 in amino acids: CASSQGTVNTEAFF. The CDR3 DNA sequence: TGCGCCAGCAGCCAAGGGACAGTGAACACTGAAGCTTTCTTT.

V gene TRBV19 combines with J gene TRBJ2-2; 7 bases map to TRBD2. V lost 2 bases to trimming and J lost 4 bases; unmatched junction nucleotides: 4. This CDR3 has 15 residues. The germline CDR1 and CDR2 sequences are LNHDA and SQIVND (reference sequence). The CDR3 DNA sequence: TGTGCCAGTAGTATACAGGGAGGGGTCACCGGGGAGCTGTTTTTT. As protein: CASSIQGGVTGELFF.

The chain couples TRBV4-2 to TRBJ2-3; the D call may be TRBD1 or TRBD2 (6 bases each). Germline values: CDR1 LGHNA, CDR2 YNFKEQ. The CDR3 is 15 amino acids. V was clipped by 0 bases and J by 5 bases, with 12 bases between them. This CDR3 is CASSQDKGGRDTQYF. CDR3 DNA: TGTGCCAGCAGCCAAGATAAGGGGGGCAGAGATACGCAGTATTTT.

The chain is built from TRBV7-2 and TRBJ1-4; D is perhaps TRBD1 (5 bases). The CDR3 is made up of 14 amino acids. The V end was cut by 5 bases, the J end by 6 bases, with 13 bases between. Germline V gives CDR1 SGHTA, CDR2 FQGNSA. CDR3 amino acids: CASSQVGTHEKLFF. CDR3 coding DNA: TGTGCCAGCAGCCAAGTCGGGACTCATGAAAAACTGTTTTTT.

This sequence joins TRBV28 and TRBJ1-2; D is possibly TRBD1 (6 bases). The V end was cut by 6 bases, the J end by 3 bases, with 17 bases between. In germline, CDR1 is MDHEN, CDR2 SYDVKM. The CDR3 length is 15 residues. Written as DNA, the CDR3 is TGTGCCAGCAGGGCCTTGGGGGGGCGAGACTATGGCTACACCTTC. Protein sequence: CASRALGGRDYGYTF.

The chain is built from TRBV27 and TRBJ2-6, with D possibly TRBD1 on 5 matching bases. There are 15 residues in the CDR3. Germline CDR1 and CDR2: MNHEY and SMNVEV (reference sequence). V shed 8 bases and J shed 4 bases, with 15 bases lying between them. The CDR3 reads CASAVQGPGANVLTF. The CDR3 nucleotides read TGTGCCAGCGCCGTCCAGGGCCCCGGGGCCAACGTCCTGACTTTC.

The chain joins TRBV6-6 to TRBJ1-2; 11 bases are shared with TRBD1. Germline loops: CDR1 MNHNY, CDR2 SVGAGI (reference sequence). This CDR3 comprises 15 residues. The V segment lost 4 bases and the J segment 4 bases; nucleotides outside the gene matches: 5. CDR3 region: CASSFGTGGGYGYTF. In nucleotides, the CDR3 is TGTGCCAGCAGTTTCGGGACAGGGGGTGGCTATGGCTACACCTTC.

The rearrangement links TRBV11-2 to TRBJ2-7; no clear D. The V and J ends lost 2 bases and 0 bases respectively, with 8 bases between them. The CDR3 is 14 residues long. Germline values: CDR1 SGHAT, CDR2 FQNNGV. CDR3 residues: CASSLLPSSYEQYF. The CDR3 region has the DNA TGTGCCAGCAGCTTACTGCCGAGCTCCTACGAGCAGTACTTC.

This rearrangement joins TRBV5-5 to TRBJ2-7; 10 nucleotides agree with TRBD1. V lost 2 bases, J lost 4 bases, and 3 bases stayed unmatched. The CDR3 extends over 14 amino acids. Germline assignment: CDR1 SGHKS and CDR2 YYEKEE (reference sequence). In DNA, the CDR3 is TGTGCCAGCAGCTTCGGACAGGGGGAGTACGAGCAGTACTTC. Residues: CASSFGQGEYEQYF.

The J gene is TRBJ1-1, the V gene TRBV27, with D possibly being TRBD1 (6 bases). Trimming removed 2 bases from V and 7 bases from J, with 14 bases in between. The CDR3 extends over 14 amino acids. Germline V gives CDR1 MNHEY, CDR2 SMNVEV (reference sequence). The CDR3 sequence is CASSLTGQGGEAFF. CDR3 in DNA: TGTGCCAGCAGTTTAACGGGACAAGGGGGTGAAGCTTTCTTT.

This clone has a single count. V is TRBV25-1 and J is TRBJ2-7; TRBD1 matches 7 bases. The V gene's germline CDR1 is MGHDK and CDR2 SYGVNS. This CDR3 contains 14 residues. J was trimmed by 2 bases and V by 3 bases; bases with no gene match: 4. The CDR3 DNA is TGTGCCAGCAGTGAGTCGACAGGGCCCTACGAGCAGTACTTC. This codes for CASSESTGPYEQYF.

This rearrangement joins TRBV11-2 to TRBJ2-1; D is undetermined. The CDR3 has 15 residues. V lost 4 bases and J 7 bases, leaving 17 bases between the germline ends. CDR1 is SGHAT and CDR2 is FQNNGV in the germline V gene. The chain's CDR3 is CASSSYARSRNEQFF. The CDR3 DNA reads as TGTGCCAGCAGCTCCTATGCTAGATCTAGGAATGAGCAGTTCTTC. Using reference TRBV11-2 and TRBJ2-1 for the parts outside the CDR3, the full variable domain is EAGVAQSPRYKIIEKRQSVAFWCNPISGHATLYWYQQILGQGPKLLIQFQNNGVVDDSQLPKDRFSAERLKGVDSTLKIQPAKLEDSAVYLCASSSYARSRNEQFFGPGTRLTVL.

J is TRBJ2-5 and V is TRBV5-1; no reliable D call. The CDR3 sequence is 15 residues long. Germline V CDR1 and CDR2: SGHRS, YFSETQ. V dropped 4 bases and J dropped 4 bases, with 17 bases sitting between them. CDR3 nucleotides: TGCGCCAGCAGCGTTGAGTCCCGAAAAAGAGAGACCCAGTACTTC. Protein: CASSVESRKRETQYF.

The table lists this clone with a count of one. This chain uses TRBV5-4 with TRBJ2-1, with TRBD2 matching over 9 bases. Germline CDR1 reads SGHNT; CDR2 reads YYREEE (reference sequence). The length of the CDR3 is 15 residues. V trimming: 3 bases; J trimming: 8 bases; junction bases outside the gene matches: 9. CDR3 residues: CASSSVAGAVYEQFF. The CDR3 region has the DNA TGTGCCAGCAGCTCGGTAGCGGGGGCCGTGTATGAGCAGTTCTTC. Variable domain in full (rest from reference TRBV5-4 and TRBJ2-1): ETGVTQSPTHLIKTRGQQVTLRCSSQSGHNTVSWYQQALGQGPQFIFQYYREEENGRGNFPPRFSGLQFPNYSSELNVNALELDDSALYLCASSSVAGAVYEQFFGPGTRLTVL.